A single sample gave rise to the 23 T cell receptor beta chains below, sequenced in a study of blood T cell repertoires in COVID-19. Profiling relied on immunoSEQ multiplex PCR, and the TCRdb table lists in-frame clones only, not all of them. The repertoire holds nearly 350,000 clones, with less than 90% as singletons. Sequenced material: PBMCs or T cells enriched from blood (not recorded which). The receptor set was obtained from a woman aged 30 to 39 who had recovered from COVID-19.

This clone was recorded once. The V gene is TRBV18, the J gene TRBJ1-1; D is ambiguous. The CDR3 is 16 amino acids. V was clipped by 1 base and J by 1 base, with 13 bases between them. CDR1 and CDR2 (germline): KGHSH, LQKENI. The DNA for the CDR3 is TGTGCCAGCTCACCACGTCCGGGAACGAAGAACACTGAAGCTTTCTTT. It specifies CASSPRPGTKNTEAFF.

CDR3 in amino acids: CASSLRTGLRSELFF. The CDR3 nucleotides read TGCGCCAGCAGCCTTAGGACAGGGCTCCGGTCGGAGCTGTTTTTT. The gene calls are TRBV5-1 and TRBJ2-2, with 8 bases identical to TRBD1. V lost 4 bases to trimming and J lost 10 bases; unmatched junction nucleotides: 12. This CDR3 is 15 amino acids long. The germline gives CDR1 SGHRS, CDR2 YFSETQ. Supplemented by reference TRBV5-1 and TRBJ2-2, the full variable domain reads KAGVTQTPRYLIKTRGQQVTLSCSPISGHRSVSWYQQTPGQGLQFLFEYFSETQRNKGNFPGRFSGRQFSNSRSEMNVSTLELGDSALYLCASSLRTGLRSELFFGEGSRLTVL.

In DNA, the CDR3 is TGTGCCAGCAGCCCTTCTAGGCCCAATATACTCTCTGGGGCCAACGTCCTGACTTTC. This gives the protein CASSPSRPNILSGANVLTF. The V gene is TRBV6-2 or TRBV6-3, the J gene TRBJ2-6; D gene unclear. The germline CDR1 and CDR2 sequences are MNHEY and SVGEGT. V dropped 6 bases and J dropped 0 bases, with 21 bases sitting between them. The CDR3 extends over 19 amino acids.

The gene calls are TRBV5-5 and TRBJ1-2; D not certain. The V gene's germline CDR1 is SGHKS and CDR2 YYEKEE (reference sequence). This CDR3 spans 13 amino acids. V was pared by 0 bases and J by 4 bases, with 7 bases between. CDR3 residues: CASSLGQIYGYTF. The CDR3 region has the DNA TGTGCCAGCAGCTTGGGTCAAATCTATGGCTACACCTTC.

This clone was counted once. The gene calls are TRBV4-3 and TRBJ2-2; 12 bases are shared with TRBD2. This CDR3 has 17 residues. Germline V gene lookup returns CDR1 LGHNA and CDR2 YSLEER. With V trimmed by 6 bases and J by 0 bases, 5 bases remained unmatched. CDR3 DNA: TGCGCCAGCAGAAAGCGACTAGCGGGAGCGAACACCGGGGAGCTGTTTTTT. Its protein product is CASRKRLAGANTGELFF.

The V and J genes are TRBV30 and TRBJ1-5, with 10 bases that match TRBD1. Germline V lookup: CDR1 GTSNPN, CDR2 SVGIG (reference sequence). The CDR3 runs 17 residues. Germline trimming cut 2 bases from V and 2 bases from J; bases unmatched to any gene: 9. The CDR3 DNA sequence: TGTGCCTGGAGTCCGACAGACAGGGGGCAAGGCAATCAGCCCCAGCATTTT. It yields the protein CAWSPTDRGQGNQPQHF.

The CDR3 bases are TGTGCCAGCAGCCCCCGAGGGCAGGCTTCACTTCCTAACTATGGCTACACCTTC. This encodes CASSPRGQASLPNYGYTF. The V call is TRBV9, the J call TRBJ1-2, with D uncertain. Germline loops: CDR1 SGDLS, CDR2 YYNGEE. The CDR3 is 18 amino acids. The V end lost 4 bases, the J end lost 0 bases, and 22 bases lay between the germline ends.

V usage is TRBV28 and J usage is TRBJ2-7; 7 bases map to TRBD2. The CDR3 has 15 amino acids. Germline CDR1 MDHEN, CDR2 SYDVKM. Germline trimming cut 6 bases from V and 6 bases from J; bases unmatched to any gene: 14. The CDR3 bases are TGTGCCAGCAGGACGGGAGGTACGAGACTCCGCGAGCAGTACTTC. Its protein is CASRTGGTRLREQYF.

This chain uses TRBV11-2 with TRBJ2-2; 10 bases align to TRBD2. There are 17 residues in the CDR3. Germline assignment: CDR1 SGHAT and CDR2 FQNNGV. The ends lost 4 bases at V and 2 bases at J; junction bases unmatched: 7. The CDR3 DNA sequence: TGTGCCAGCAGCTCGCCGAGCGGGGGGGTCAACACCGGGGAGCTGTTTTTT. Amino acid sequence: CASSSPSGGVNTGELFF.

The rearrangement uses TRBV11-2 and TRBJ2-7; 7 bases agree with TRBD2. Germline V lookup: CDR1 SGHAT, CDR2 FQNNGV. This CDR3 spans 13 amino acids. Trimming at V came to 5 bases and at J to 4 bases, leaving 5 bases not matched to a gene. In DNA, the CDR3 is TGTGCCAGCAGCGGCGGCGGGAGTTACGAGCAGTACTTC. Encoded protein: CASSGGGSYEQYF.

V is TRBV11-2 and J is TRBJ2-2; TRBD1 matches at 9 bases. J lost 3 bases, V lost 5 bases, and 10 bases had no gene match. The CDR3 contains 17 residues. Germline CDR1 is SGHAT and CDR2 is FQNNGV. The DNA of the CDR3 is TGTGCCAGCAGCCCCTACCCCGGACAGGGGCACACCGGGGAGCTGTTTTTT. Protein sequence: CASSPYPGQGHTGELFF.

The chain has TRBV28 and TRBJ2-6; 7 positions match TRBD1. The ends lost 7 bases at V and 0 bases at J; junction bases unmatched: 9. CDR1 is MDHEN and CDR2 is SYDVKM in the germline V gene. CDR3 length: 17 amino acids. In nucleotides, the CDR3 is TGTGCCAGCAACGGGGACAGAAAAAGCTCTGGGGCCAACGTCCTGACTTTC. Translation: CASNGDRKSSGANVLTF. Combining the CDR3 with reference TRBV28 and TRBJ2-6 gives the whole variable domain DVKVTQSSRYLVKRTGEKVFLECVQDMDHENMFWYRQDPGLGLRLIYFSYDVKMKEKGDIPEGYSVSREKKERFSLILESASTNQTSMYLCASNGDRKSSGANVLTFGAGSRLTVL.

The chain recombines TRBV19 with TRBJ1-1; TRBD1 matches 7 bases. This CDR3 is 16 amino acids long. Germline CDR1 and CDR2: LNHDA and SQIVND (reference sequence). V lost 1 base, J lost 3 bases, and 8 bases stayed unmatched. The CDR3 reads CASSIGTGEDDTEAFF. The CDR3 nucleotides read TGTGCCAGTAGTATAGGCACAGGGGAGGACGACACTGAAGCTTTCTTT.

The chain recombines TRBV28 with TRBJ1-6; no reliable D call. Germline V gives CDR1 MDHEN, CDR2 SYDVKM. V lost 3 bases to trimming and J lost 5 bases, with 17 bases between them. The CDR3 runs 17 residues. CDR3 bases: TGTGCCAGCAGTTTTAATCCCGCGGAGAGGGATAATTCACCCCTCCACTTT. It yields the protein CASSFNPAERDNSPLHF. The entire variable domain, with the rest obtained from reference TRBV28 and TRBJ1-6, is as follows: DVKVTQSSRYLVKRTGEKVFLECVQDMDHENMFWYRQDPGLGLRLIYFSYDVKMKEKGDIPEGYSVSREKKERFSLILESASTNQTSMYLCASSFNPAERDNSPLHFGNGTRLTVT.

J is TRBJ1-4 and V is TRBV28; D might be TRBD1 (5 bases). CDR1 is MDHEN, CDR2 SYDVKM, per germline. Deletions cut 6 bases from V and 6 bases from J, with 17 bases between. The CDR3 is 15 amino acids. The CDR3: CASRYPTGRDEKLFF. CDR3 DNA sequence: TGTGCCAGCAGATACCCAACAGGACGAGATGAAAAACTGTTTTTT.

This clone was counted only a few times. J is TRBJ1-1 and V is TRBV3-1 (or the pseudogene TRBV3-2); D unclear. V was clipped by 7 bases and J by 5 bases, with 14 bases between them. CDR3 length: 13 amino acids. Per the germline V gene, CDR1 is LGHDT and CDR2 is YNNKEL (reference sequence). CDR3 in amino acids: CASTKDTGTEAFF. The CDR3 DNA is TGTGCCAGCACTAAAGATACGGGAACTGAAGCTTTCTTT.

V and J are TRBV3-1 (or the pseudogene TRBV3-2) and TRBJ2-7; tentatively, D is TRBD1 (7 bases). Trimming took 1 base from V and 2 from J, leaving 9 bases between them. Germline V gives CDR1 LGHDT, CDR2 YNNKEL (reference sequence). This CDR3 spans 14 amino acids. CDR3 amino acids: CASSQAGGTYEQYF. The DNA for the CDR3 is TGTGCCAGCAGCCAAGCAGGGGGGACCTACGAGCAGTACTTC.

The chain has TRBV7-2 and TRBJ1-3, with D maybe TRBD1 (6 bases). Trimming left V 4 bases short and J 2 bases short, with 15 bases between. In germline, CDR1 is SGHTA, CDR2 FQGNSA. This CDR3 region has 16 residues. The CDR3 protein is CASSSESGATGNTIYF. CDR3 bases: TGTGCCAGCAGCTCTGAATCAGGGGCCACTGGAAACACCATATATTTT.

This clone was seen only once. The chain combines TRBV5-4 with TRBJ2-1; D is unresolved. Between the trimmed V and J ends, which lost 4 bases and 0 bases, there was a span of 11 bases. CDR1 is SGHNT, CDR2 YYREEE, per germline (reference sequence). The CDR3 is made up of 15 amino acids. CDR3 nucleotides: TGTGCCAGCAGCCTTGACTGGAGCTCCTACAATGAGCAGTTCTTC. This codes for CASSLDWSSYNEQFF. Supplemented by reference TRBV5-4 and TRBJ2-1, the full variable domain reads ETGVTQSPTHLIKTRGQQVTLRCSSQSGHNTVSWYQQALGQGPQFIFQYYREEENGRGNFPPRFSGLQFPNYSSELNVNALELDDSALYLCASSLDWSSYNEQFFGPGTRLTVL.

The sample holds a few counts of this clone. This chain joins TRBV7-6 and TRBJ2-7; TRBD2 agrees at 10 bases. The V gene end was trimmed by 5 bases and the J gene end by 2 bases; junction bases not matched to a gene: 3. The CDR3 sequence is 14 residues long. CDR1 is SGHVS, CDR2 FNYEAQ, per germline. CDR3 protein: CASSRLAGPYEQYF. The CDR3 coding sequence is TGTGCCAGCAGCCGACTAGCGGGCCCCTACGAGCAGTACTTC.

About this clone: This same CDR3 is encoded by further DNA sequences in the sample. The chain is built from TRBV19 and TRBJ1-1, with D uncertain. Trimming took 5 bases from V and 5 from J, leaving 9 bases between them. The CDR3 spans 12 residues. Germline lookup yields CDR1 LNHDA and CDR2 SQIVND (reference sequence). The CDR3: CASSRRGTEAFF. The CDR3 coding sequence is TGTGCCAGTAGTCGCCGGGGAACTGAAGCTTTCTTT.

This clone has only a few counts. The genes are TRBV27 and TRBJ1-6, with D maybe TRBD1 (6 bases). This CDR3 is 13 amino acids long. Germline V gene data show CDR1 as MNHEY and CDR2 as SMNVEV (reference sequence). With 4 bases removed from V and 7 bases from J, the gap between germline ends came to 8 bases. CDR3 coding DNA: TGTGCCAGCAGTTGGGGGCGGAATTCACCCCTCCACTTT. It translates to CASSWGRNSPLHF.

The CDR3 nucleotides are TGTGCCAGCAGCCTTAGGACAGGTAACACTGAAGCTTTCTTT. Its protein is CASSLRTGNTEAFF. The chain has TRBV3-1 (or the pseudogene TRBV3-2) and TRBJ1-1; TRBD1 agrees at 7 bases. CDR3 size: 14 residues. The V segment lost 4 bases and the J segment 2 bases; nucleotides outside the gene matches: 4. Germline V gene data show CDR1 as LGHDT and CDR2 as YNNKEL (reference sequence).